One sample yielded the 32 T cell receptor beta chains listed below, sequenced in a study of T cells in Graves' hyperthyroidism and ophthalmopathy. The TCR beta CDR3 regions underwent amplification using RNA transcripts as the source. The HTBI set primed first-round TCR CDR3 RT-PCR. TCRdb independently ran MiXCR on the multiplex PCR reads; one entry per CDR3 protein. The table records approximately 720,000 distinct CDR3 sequences, 18% of them present only once. Sequencing was performed on blood. The receptors derive from a woman aged 50 to 60 with Graves' hyperthyroidism that later progressed to Graves' ophthalmopathy.

A few counts support this clonotype. The chain combines TRBV10-3 with TRBJ1-2; 12 nucleotides match TRBD1. This CDR3 spans 16 amino acids. With V trimmed by 6 bases and J by 6 bases, 11 bases remained unmatched. Germline-derived CDR1 and CDR2 are ENHRY and SYGVKD. The DNA for the CDR3 is TGTGCCATCAGCGGGACAGGGGGCCATGAAGAGGATGGCTACACCTTC. Amino acid sequence: CAISGTGGHEEDGYTF.

At least ten counts were recorded for this clonotype. The J gene is TRBJ2-3, the V gene TRBV6-5; D is unclear. In germline, CDR1 is MNHEY, CDR2 SVGAGI. This CDR3 is 13 amino acids long. The V end lost 0 bases, the J end lost 5 bases, and 6 bases lay between the germline ends. The CDR3 reads CASSYSTGDTQYF. CDR3 DNA sequence: TGTGCCAGCAGTTACTCGACGGGAGATACGCAGTATTTT.

The rearrangement links TRBV5-1 to TRBJ1-1; D may be TRBD1 (5 bases). The germline V gene has CDR1 SGHRS and CDR2 YFSETQ. V was shortened by 5 bases and J by 1 base, with 15 bases between the two germline ends. This CDR3 is 15 amino acids long. The CDR3 region has the DNA TGCGCCAGCAGATCAGGGACGGACTCGAACACTGAAGCTTTCTTT. Encoded protein: CASRSGTDSNTEAFF.

The gene calls are TRBV5-1 and TRBJ2-5, with D perhaps being TRBD1 or TRBD2 (5 bases each). Looked up from germline, CDR1 is SGHRS and CDR2 is YFSETQ. V lost 2 bases, J lost 2 bases, and 10 bases lay in between. The CDR3 is 14 amino acids. The CDR3 loop is CASSFRDQQETQYF. The CDR3 nucleotides are TGCGCCAGCAGCTTCCGGGACCAACAAGAGACCCAGTACTTC.

This clonotype was picked up a small number of times. The chain has TRBV10-3 and TRBJ2-1, with D maybe TRBD1 (5 bases). V was cut by 0 bases and J by 9 bases, with 9 bases left in between. Per the germline V gene, CDR1 is ENHRY and CDR2 is SYGVKD. There are 13 residues in the CDR3. The CDR3 DNA sequence: TGTGCCATCAGTGAGTCGCAGGGCTTTGAGCAGTTCTTC. This sequence encodes CAISESQGFEQFF.

The chain joins TRBV7-8 to TRBJ1-3, with a weak D call TRBD1 (5 bases). This CDR3 region has 15 residues. V gave up 1 base and J gave up 0 bases, with 7 bases separating them. Germline assignment: CDR1 SGHVS and CDR2 FQNEAQ. As DNA, the CDR3 is TGTGCCAGCAGCTTAGGAGACAGCTCTGGAAACACCATATATTTT. This encodes CASSLGDSSGNTIYF. The variable domain in full, with the rest retrieved from reference TRBV7-8 and TRBJ1-3, is GAGVSQSPRYKVAKRGQDVALRCDPISGHVSLFWYQQALGQGPEFLTYFQNEAQLDKSGLPSDRFFAERPEGSVSTLKIQRTQQEDSAVYLCASSLGDSSGNTIYFGEGSWLTVV.

This clonotype turned up a few times. The V call is TRBV20-1, the J call TRBJ1-1; possibly TRBD1 for D (5 bases). The germline V gene encodes CDR1 DFQATT and CDR2 SNEGSKA (reference sequence). Trimming pared 4 bases from V and 7 bases from J, leaving 16 bases between. The CDR3 has 13 residues. The chain's CDR3 is CSAKGAGTGEAFF. In nucleotides, the CDR3 is TGCAGTGCTAAAGGGGCCGGGACTGGTGAAGCTTTCTTT.

The rearrangement joins TRBV20-1 to TRBJ2-1, with 13 bases matching TRBD2. CDR3 length: 18 residues. V lost 0 bases, J lost 3 bases, and 8 bases stayed unmatched. CDR1 is DFQATT, CDR2 SNEGSKA, per germline (reference sequence). This CDR3 is CSARDPTSGGAIYNEQFF. The CDR3 coding sequence is TGCAGTGCTAGAGATCCCACTAGCGGGGGGGCCATCTACAATGAGCAGTTCTTC.

The table lists this clonotype with a few counts. The chain has TRBV6-1 and TRBJ1-4; a weak D match, TRBD1 (5 bases). Trimming removed 6 bases at V and 7 bases at J, with 21 bases between. From germline, CDR1 is MNHNS and CDR2 SASEGT. The CDR3 covers 16 residues. This chain's CDR3 is CASRPVEGVLVEKLFF. The CDR3 region has the DNA TGTGCCAGCAGGCCCGTCGAAGGGGTACTAGTTGAAAAACTGTTTTTT.

This chain connects TRBV20-1 to TRBJ1-5, with D possibly matching TRBD1 (6 bases). The CDR3 totals 15 residues. The germline V gene encodes CDR1 DFQATT and CDR2 SNEGSKA (reference sequence). The germline V and J ends were trimmed by 1 base and 1 base, with 11 bases remaining between them. CDR3 residues: CSARVGQPSNQPQHF. The CDR3 DNA reads TGCAGTGCTAGAGTAGGACAGCCCAGCAATCAGCCCCAGCATTTT.

The chain combines TRBV5-6 with TRBJ2-5; 9 positions agree with TRBD1. The germline V gene has CDR1 SGHDT and CDR2 YYEEEE. J was trimmed by 5 bases and V by 4 bases; bases with no gene match: 12. This CDR3 contains 16 residues. CDR3 protein: CASSASGQGRQETQYF. In DNA, the CDR3 is TGTGCCAGCAGCGCTTCGGGACAGGGTCGTCAGGAGACCCAGTACTTC.

The chain is built from TRBV20-1 and TRBJ2-2; TRBD1 matches 7 bases. The CDR3 has 17 residues. Germline assignment: CDR1 DFQATT and CDR2 SNEGSKA (reference sequence). The ends lost 2 bases at V and 0 bases at J; junction bases unmatched: 9. CDR3 protein: CSARPLSGTANTGELFF. The CDR3 coding sequence is TGCAGTGCTAGACCCTTGTCCGGGACAGCGAACACCGGGGAGCTGTTTTTT.

This clonotype was found a few times. V gene TRBV5-6 combines with J gene TRBJ2-7, with 8 bases that match TRBD2. This CDR3 has 15 amino acids. J lost 3 bases, V lost 0 bases, and 5 bases had no gene match. Germline V lookup: CDR1 SGHDT, CDR2 YYEEEE. Here the CDR3 reads CASSLASGGNYEQYF. In nucleotides, the CDR3 is TGTGCCAGCAGCTTGGCGAGCGGGGGAAACTACGAGCAGTACTTC.

About this clonotype itself: A much larger clone sits a single nucleotide away, making a read error possible. The chain has TRBV5-6 and TRBJ1-2; maybe TRBD1 (5 bases). This CDR3 comprises 14 residues. Germline V lookup: CDR1 SGHDT, CDR2 YYEEEE. CDR3 in DNA: TGTGCCGGCAGCTCCGGGACTACCAACTATGGCTACACCTTC. This encodes CAGSSGTTNYGYTF.

In regard to this clonotype: A much larger clone is a single base away; this may be a read error. The V gene is TRBV5-6, the J gene TRBJ2-1; no firm D call. The germline gives CDR1 SGHDT, CDR2 YYEEEE. The CDR3 runs 13 residues. Written as DNA, the CDR3 is TGTGCCAGCGGCTTGGCCTTCGGCGATGAGCAGTTCTTC. Translating gives CASGLAFGDEQFF.

The chain recombines TRBV2 with TRBJ2-5; 8 nucleotides line up with TRBD1. Germline-derived CDR1 and CDR2 are SNHLY and FYNNEI. CDR3 length: 15 residues. Unmatched junction bases numbered 7, after V lost 2 bases and J lost 5 bases. The CDR3, as DNA: TGTGCCAGCAGTGAACAGGGGGCGGGGAGGGAGACCCAGTACTTC. Translation gives CASSEQGAGRETQYF.

The J gene is TRBJ1-5, the V gene TRBV6-1; 7 nucleotides line up with TRBD1. V was clipped by 7 bases and J by 8 bases; unmatched bases: 11. The CDR3 length is 14 residues. CDR1 and CDR2 (germline): MNHNS, SASEGT. CDR3 protein: CASIKKGAKEPQHF. Here the CDR3 DNA reads TGTGCCAGCATAAAGAAGGGGGCGAAGGAGCCCCAGCATTTT.

The chain has TRBV14 and TRBJ1-2; no definite D call. V was shortened by 0 bases and J by 6 bases, with 14 bases between the two germline ends. Germline CDR1 and CDR2: SGHDN and FVKESK. The CDR3 totals 15 residues. The CDR3 region is CASSQDPGRMDGYTF. The CDR3 DNA reads TGTGCCAGCAGCCAAGATCCCGGACGGATGGATGGCTACACCTTC.

A note on this clonotype: A much larger clone is a single base away; this may be a read error. The chain uses TRBV13 and TRBJ2-5; maybe TRBD1 (5 bases). CDR1 is PRHDT and CDR2 is FYEKMQ in the germline V gene (reference sequence). This CDR3 spans 14 amino acids. CDR3 amino acids: CAGSLGDRQETQYF. The DNA of the CDR3 is TGTGCCGGCAGCCTAGGGGATCGCCAAGAGACCCAGTACTTC.

This clonotype was observed a few times. This sequence joins TRBV7-9 and TRBJ1-1; D is ambiguous. The CDR3 extends over 11 amino acids. Germline CDR1 SEHNR, CDR2 FQNEAQ (reference sequence). Trimming stripped 1 base from V and 11 bases from J, with 8 bases between. CDR3 protein: CASSLGVDAFF. The CDR3 coding sequence is TGTGCCAGCAGCTTAGGGGTCGATGCTTTCTTT.

The table lists this clonotype with a few counts. V gene TRBV20-1 combines with J gene TRBJ2-2; unclear D gene. Trimming took 0 bases from V and 6 from J, leaving 14 bases between them. The CDR3 is 15 amino acids. Germline V gene lookup returns CDR1 DFQATT and CDR2 SNEGSKA (reference sequence). The CDR3 protein is CSARDSRRPAGELFF. CDR3 in DNA: TGCAGTGCTAGAGATTCCCGACGGCCCGCCGGGGAGCTGTTTTTT.

The chain's CDR3 is CASSNTGRYYGYTF. CDR3 nucleotides: TGTGCCAGTAGTAATACCGGCCGATACTATGGCTACACCTTC. The V gene is TRBV19, the J gene TRBJ1-2; D gene ambiguous. V shed 4 bases and J shed 3 bases, with 12 bases lying between them. The CDR3 has 14 amino acids. Looked up from germline, CDR1 is LNHDA and CDR2 is SQIVND (reference sequence).

This clonotype was detected many times. This chain connects TRBV20-1 to TRBJ2-1; 7 nucleotides agree with TRBD1. This CDR3 comprises 12 residues. The V gene's germline CDR1 is DFQATT and CDR2 SNEGSKA (reference sequence). The trim removed 6 bases at V and 4 bases at J, leaving 3 bases unmatched. The CDR3 spells CSAGTEYNEQFF. CDR3 sequence (DNA): TGCAGTGCGGGGACAGAGTACAATGAGCAGTTCTTC.

This clonotype showed up many times. The genes are TRBV29-1 and TRBJ1-2; weak D call: TRBD1 (6 bases). The germline V and J ends were trimmed by 5 bases and 2 bases, with 12 bases remaining between them. Germline loops: CDR1 SQVTM, CDR2 ANQGSEA. The CDR3 spans 13 residues. CDR3 loop: CSVYRGDNYGYTF. CDR3 DNA sequence: TGCAGCGTTTATAGGGGGGACAACTATGGCTACACCTTC. Full variable domain (missing parts from reference TRBV29-1 and TRBJ1-2): SAVISQKPSRDICQRGTSLTIQCQVDSQVTMMFWYRQQPGQSLTLIATANQGSEATYESGFVIDKFPISRPNLTFSTLTVSNMSPEDSSIYLCSVYRGDNYGYTFGSGTRLTVV.

The table lists this clonotype with a few counts. The chain links TRBV5-1 to TRBJ1-2, with D possibly being TRBD1 (6 bases). The CDR3 totals 14 residues. Trimming pared 4 bases from V and 4 bases from J, leaving 14 bases between. Germline V gene sequence: CDR1 SGHRS, CDR2 YFSETQ. The CDR3 loop is CASSPGGLGYGYTF. As DNA, the CDR3 is TGCGCCAGCAGCCCCGGGGGGCTTGGCTATGGCTACACCTTC.

This clonotype came up a few times. V usage is TRBV6-1 and J usage is TRBJ1-6; 8 nucleotides agree with TRBD1. CDR1 is MNHNS and CDR2 is SASEGT in the germline V gene. This CDR3 region has 14 residues. V gave up 4 bases and J gave up 6 bases; unmatched junction bases: 2. The CDR3 DNA sequence: TGTGCCAGCAGTGGGACAGGGCCTAATTCACCCCTCCACTTT. This gives the protein CASSGTGPNSPLHF.

This clonotype was seen many times. The gene calls are TRBV2 and TRBJ1-5, with D unresolved. The CDR3 covers 13 residues. The V gene lost 1 base and the J gene lost 5 bases, with 6 bases spanning the gap. Germline assignment: CDR1 SNHLY and CDR2 FYNNEI. Here the CDR3 reads CASSEGGYQPQHF. The CDR3 bases are TGTGCCAGCAGTGAAGGGGGTTATCAGCCCCAGCATTTT.

This clonotype has a handful of counts. At one end the junction does not follow the germline gene, possibly because of a read error. V gene TRBV7-7 combines with J gene TRBJ2-5; a possible D gene is TRBD2 (5 bases). In germline, CDR1 is SSHAT, CDR2 FNYEAQ (reference sequence). There are 14 residues in the CDR3. The CDR3 DNA is TGTGCTAGCAGCTTAGCGCCGGGGTCAGAGACCCAGTACTTC. This encodes CASSLAPGSETQYF.

This clonotype was detected only a few times. Since a much larger clone is just one base distant, this may be a read error. The chain recombines TRBV2 with TRBJ1-1, with D possibly being TRBD1 (6 bases). V lost 3 bases and J 5 bases, leaving 13 bases between the germline ends. Germline V gene sequence: CDR1 SNHLY, CDR2 FYNNEI. The CDR3 covers 14 residues. CDR3 bases: TGTGCCAGCAGTGACGCCCGGGGGGCAACTGAAGCTTTCTTT. Its protein product is CASSDARGATEAFF.

This clonotype was picked up many times. This chain joins TRBV12-3 or TRBV12-4 and TRBJ1-1; unclear D gene. CDR3 length: 15 residues. The germline V and J ends were trimmed by 3 bases and 3 bases, with 14 bases remaining between them. The CDR3 nucleotides are TGTGCCAGCAGTTTTGCGTCGGAGGTGGACACTGAAGCTTTCTTT. Its protein product is CASSFASEVDTEAFF.

The rearrangement joins TRBV3-1 to TRBJ2-2; 7 positions agree with TRBD1. Germline V CDR1 and CDR2: LGHDT, YNNKEL (reference sequence). The CDR3 runs to 18 residues. With V trimmed by 5 bases and J by 6 bases, 18 bases remained unmatched. CDR3 coding DNA: TGTGCCAGCAGCAATAACGCGAGGGGGCGCTTCCTTCCCGGGGAGCTGTTTTTT. Translation: CASSNNARGRFLPGELFF. Looking up the rest from reference TRBV3-1 and TRBJ2-2 gives the full variable domain: DTAVSQTPKYLVTQMGNDKSIKCEQNLGHDTMYWYKQDSKKFLKIMFSYNNKELIINETVPNRFSPKSPDKAHLNLHINSLELGDSAVYFCASSNNARGRFLPGELFFGEGSRLTVL.

This clonotype was counted at least ten times. The rearrangement links TRBV20-1 to TRBJ2-5; TRBD1 might be the D (6 bases). This CDR3 spans 11 amino acids. The germline gives CDR1 DFQATT, CDR2 SNEGSKA (reference sequence). Trimming cost V 6 bases and J 13 bases, with 18 bases left between them. The CDR3 bases are TGCAGTGCAGACGACAGGACCAACGGGTACTTC. Protein sequence: CSADDRTNGYF.